This TCR beta chain was captured in a study of PD-1 blockade in classical Hodgkin lymphoma (dated by TCRdb to 2018 to 2020). The study in broad terms: Nivolumab dosing was 3 mg/kg intravenously every 2 weeks, continuing until either disease progression or unacceptable toxicity. The study used TCR beta sequencing and CyTOF to define a peripheral blood immune signature of response to PD-1 blockade in classical Hodgkin lymphoma.

A remark on this clone: What antigen it recognizes has not been identified. Base qualities were left out, and no much larger clone turns up one base away.

What the time point label conveys for this sample: cycle 1 day 1 (C1D1), immediately before nivolumab initiation. All trial patients had relapsed after autologous stem cell transplantation, with cohorts A, B and C differing in prior brentuximab vedotin exposure. The trial cohort comprised more than 55 patients with relapsed/refractory classical Hodgkin lymphoma whose best overall responses were complete response, partial response or progressive disease. Trial patients were treated with single-agent nivolumab in the multi-cohort phase II CheckMate 205 trial. An independent review committee assessed best overall response by applying the 2007 International Working Group response criteria. Trial PBMCs were collected immediately before nivolumab initiation (C1D1) and during therapy at cycle 2 day 1 and cycle 4 day 1. Peripheral blood was collected in 8 mL Vacutainer Cell Preparation Tubes, from which PBMCs were isolated by centrifugation and then cryopreserved.

Beyond this particular receptor, the publication reports: By C4D1, a significant rise was seen in CD4+ TCR diversity but not in CD8+ TCR diversity (p=0.0027 vs p=0.16), and the rise was most apparent among complete responders (p=0.02). The study was limited to a single clinical trial cohort, and causes of repertoire differences, possibly disease activity or prior therapy, remained undefined. Trial patients achieving complete response had baseline diversity similar to newly diagnosed patients, whereas partial responders and progressors had significantly lower diversity. Patients starting nivolumab less than 1 year after ASCT had lower diversity and were excluded from later analyses to avoid confounding by immune reconstitution. Baseline TCR diversity was reported as lower in newly diagnosed patients than in healthy donors, and lower still in relapsed/refractory patients.

Trimming leaves V shorter by 7 bases and J shorter by 7 bases, with the junction holding 9 bases beyond the gene matches. From the cysteine through the phenylalanine, the CDR3 covers 13 amino acids. Here the CDR3 DNA is all that survives: 39 bases in frame from base 1. The germline V gene (reference sequence) specifies GTSNPN as CDR1 and SVGIG as CDR2. The Qiagen DNeasy kit was used to extract genomic DNA both from unsorted PBMCs and from the negatively selected CD4+ and CD8+ fractions. Amplification of TCR beta CDR3 regions was done by immunoSEQ multiplex PCR with primers that anneal to V and J segments. A synthetic immune receptor repertoire was used to minimize amplification bias, and remaining bias was computationally removed after sequencing. In the paper's pipeline: Repertoire diversity was quantified as the Shannon entropy index using custom Python scripts. Unsorted, CD4+ and CD8+ repertoires were examined separately, except in combined analyses, for which CD4+ and CD8+ sequences were merged in silico. Clonal expansion was defined as a frequency increase of at least 2-fold after treatment compared with C1D1, and clones undetected at baseline were assigned a pseudocount of 0.5. Singleton clones were defined as clones with 0 or 1 copy at C1D1, and non-singleton clones were defined as clones with 2 or more copies. Clones expanded in unsorted samples were labelled as CD4+, CD8+ or unknown by matching protein sequences in sorted samples from the same patient. Wilcoxon tests on paired samples were used to test diversity changes from C1D1 to C4D1. TCRdb mirrors the immuneACCESS table, restricted to in-frame sequences. Some clones are absent from its copies; in checked studies, under half trace to an unresolved V gene, and the reason for the others is unknown. V and J calls and clone size are copied from that table; D and trimming were computed from the DNA. The table for this sample lists more than 50,000 clones; 90% of them were counted only once. 9.7% of the sample is taken by the ten largest.

The sequencing here drew on peripheral blood mononuclear cells (PBMCs), taken at baseline. In this chain, TRBV30 is recombined with TRBJ2-1, with 8 junctional bases fitting TRBD2. The receptor comes from a human donor with classical Hodgkin lymphoma. This receptor has the CDR3 CALISGTRNEQFF. The nucleotide sequence is given as TGTGCCTTAATTAGCGGGACCAGGAATGAGCAGTTCTTC.